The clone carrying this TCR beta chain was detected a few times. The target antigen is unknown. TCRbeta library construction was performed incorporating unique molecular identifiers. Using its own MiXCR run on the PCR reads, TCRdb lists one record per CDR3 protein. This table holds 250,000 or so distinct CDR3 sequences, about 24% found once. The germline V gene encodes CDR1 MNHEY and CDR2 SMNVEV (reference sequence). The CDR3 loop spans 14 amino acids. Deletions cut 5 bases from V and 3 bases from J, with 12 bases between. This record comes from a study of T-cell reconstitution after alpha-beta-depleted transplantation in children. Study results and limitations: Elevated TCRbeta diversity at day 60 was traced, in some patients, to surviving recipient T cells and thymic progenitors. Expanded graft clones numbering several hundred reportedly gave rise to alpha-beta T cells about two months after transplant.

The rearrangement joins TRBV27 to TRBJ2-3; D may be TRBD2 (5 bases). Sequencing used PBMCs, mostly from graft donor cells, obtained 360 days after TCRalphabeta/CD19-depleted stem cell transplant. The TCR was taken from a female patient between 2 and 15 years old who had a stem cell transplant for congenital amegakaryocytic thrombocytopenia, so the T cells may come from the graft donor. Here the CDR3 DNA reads TGTGCCAGCAGTACCACCGGGGTTACAGATACGCAGTATTTT. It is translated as CASSTTGVTDTQYF.